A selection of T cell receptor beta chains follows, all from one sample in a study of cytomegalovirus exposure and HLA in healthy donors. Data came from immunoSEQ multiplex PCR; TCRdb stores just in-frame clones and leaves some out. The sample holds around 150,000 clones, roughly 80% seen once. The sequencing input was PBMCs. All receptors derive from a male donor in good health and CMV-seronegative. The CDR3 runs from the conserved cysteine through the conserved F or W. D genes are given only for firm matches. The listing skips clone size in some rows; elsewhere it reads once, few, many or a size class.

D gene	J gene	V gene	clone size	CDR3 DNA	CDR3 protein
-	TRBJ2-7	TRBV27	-	TGTGCCAGCAGTTTCCAGGGGGGACTTTACGAGCAGTACTTC	CASSFQGGLYEQYF
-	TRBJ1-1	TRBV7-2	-	TGTGCCAGCAGCTCCCGGGTAGGAATGAACACTGAAGCTTTCTTT	CASSSRVGMNTEAFF
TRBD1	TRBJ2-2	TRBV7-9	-	TGTGCCAGCAGCTCTGCACAGGGGGTTGGGAACACCGGGGAGCTGTTTTTT	CASSSAQGVGNTGELFF
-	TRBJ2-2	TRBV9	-	TGTGCCAGCAGCGTAGATCCAGGTGGGAACACCGGGGAGCTGTTTTTT	CASSVDPGGNTGELFF
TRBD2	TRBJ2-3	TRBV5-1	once	TGCGCCAGCAGTCTCCTTGTCGGGGGGGGATCAGATACGCAGTATTTT	CASSLLVGGGSDTQYF
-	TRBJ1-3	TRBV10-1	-	TGCGCCAGCAGTGAGTCCAGGTCTGGAAACACCATATATTTT	CASSESRSGNTIYF
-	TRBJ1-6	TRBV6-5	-	TGTGCCAGCAGTCGTATGGTGGTGGCCGCACCCCTCCACTTT	CASSRMVVAAPLHF
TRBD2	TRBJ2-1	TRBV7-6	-	TGTGCCAGCAGCTTTCAATCTGGGACTAGCGGACGGTCTAGCTCCTACAATGAGCAGTTCTTC	CASSFQSGTSGRSSSYNEQFF
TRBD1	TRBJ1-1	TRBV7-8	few	TGTGCCAGCAGCTTAGTCACGGTAGACAGGGAGAACACTGAAGCTTTCTTT	CASSLVTVDRENTEAFF
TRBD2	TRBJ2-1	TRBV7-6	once	TGTGCCAGCAGCCCCAGAAGGGCTGGAGCGGGAAGCTCCTACAATGAGCAGTTCTTC	CASSPRRAGAGSSYNEQFF
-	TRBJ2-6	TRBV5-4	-	TGTGCCAGCGGCCCCCCTGGGGCCAGCGTCCTGACTTTC	CASGPPGASVLTF
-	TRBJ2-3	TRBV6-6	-	TGTGCCAGCAGTTTGTCATCAGGGATGAGGAATACGCAGTATTTT	CASSLSSGMRNTQYF
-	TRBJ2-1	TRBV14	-	TGTGCCAGCAGCCAAAAGGTCGCTACAACAGAAAACAATGAGCAGTTCTTC	CASSQKVATTENNEQFF
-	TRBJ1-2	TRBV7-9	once	TGTGCCAGCAGCTTACCCGGGTTTGATGGCTACACCTTC	CASSLPGFDGYTF
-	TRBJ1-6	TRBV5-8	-	TGTGCCAGCAGCTTGGCCAGGGAAAATTCACCCCTCCACTTT	CASSLARENSPLHF
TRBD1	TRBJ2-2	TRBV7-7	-	TGTGCTAGCAGCTTAGAGACAGGGGTCACCGGGGAGCTGTTTTTT	CASSLETGVTGELFF
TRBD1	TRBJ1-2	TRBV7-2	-	TGTGCCAGCAGCTTAGCGGGACAGGGCGTCGGCTATGGCTACACCTTC	CASSLAGQGVGYGYTF
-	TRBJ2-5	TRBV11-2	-	TGTGCCAGCAGCCAAGGAGGAGGTGCCCAAGAGACCCAGTACTTC	CASSQGGGAQETQYF
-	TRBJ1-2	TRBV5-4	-	TGTGCCAGCACGGGACAAGTTTTCGATGGCTACACCTTC	CASTGQVFDGYTF
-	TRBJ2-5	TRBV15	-	TGTGCCACCAGCAGAGATGCGGGAAAAGAGACCCAGTACTTC	CATSRDAGKETQYF
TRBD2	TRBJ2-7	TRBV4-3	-	TGCGCCAGCAGCCAAGACCCCGGGTTAGCGGGGGGTAAGGAGCAGTACTTC	CASSQDPGLAGGKEQYF
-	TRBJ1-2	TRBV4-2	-	TGTGCCAGCAGCCAGGATCAGGGGAGTATCGGCTATGGCTACACCTTC	CASSQDQGSIGYGYTF
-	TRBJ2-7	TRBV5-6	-	TGTGCCAGCAGCTTGGAGGGGATATCCTACGAGCAGTACTTC	CASSLEGISYEQYF
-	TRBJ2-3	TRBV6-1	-	TGTGCCAGCAGTGAATCGGGGGTCCCACCTGATACGCAGTATTTT	CASSESGVPPDTQYF
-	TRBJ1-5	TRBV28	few	TGTGCCAGCAGTGAAGGATCGGGATTTGGACAGCGCAATCAGCCCCAGCATTTT	CASSEGSGFGQRNQPQHF
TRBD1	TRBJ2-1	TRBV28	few	TGTGCCAGCAGTTCACTTCGGACAGGGATTAGGAATGAGCAGTTCTTC	CASSSLRTGIRNEQFF
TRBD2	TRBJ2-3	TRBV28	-	TGTGCCAGCAGCCGCGGGGGGGCAATAGATACGCAGTATTTT	CASSRGGAIDTQYF
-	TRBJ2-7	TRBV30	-	TGTGCCTGGAGTCCTAACTCCTACGAGCAGTACTTC	CAWSPNSYEQYF
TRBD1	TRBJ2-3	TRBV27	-	TGTGCCAGCAGTTTCAGGGGGACAGCTGTCACAGATACGCAGTATTTT	CASSFRGTAVTDTQYF
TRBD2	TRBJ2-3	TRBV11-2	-	TGTGCCAGCAGCCCAAGGACTAGCGGGGGGAGCACAGATACGCAGTATTTT	CASSPRTSGGSTDTQYF
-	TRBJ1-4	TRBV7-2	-	TGTGCCAGCAGCGCCCAGGGCCCGTTGACTAATGAAAAACTGTTTTTT	CASSAQGPLTNEKLFF
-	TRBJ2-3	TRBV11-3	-	TGTGCCAGCAGCTTAGCCTGGACACCTACCGATACGCAGTATTTT	CASSLAWTPTDTQYF
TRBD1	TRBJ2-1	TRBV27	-	TGTGCCAGCAGTCAGGGGGCCTTGAATGAGCAGTTCTTC	CASSQGALNEQFF
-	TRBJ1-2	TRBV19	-	TGTGCCAGTAGTTCTCAAGGGGTAGGGGACTATGGCTACACCTTC	CASSSQGVGDYGYTF
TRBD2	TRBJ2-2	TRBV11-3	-	TGTGCCAGCAGCTTCAGCGGGGGGGGAACCGGGGAGCTGTTTTTT	CASSFSGGGTGELFF
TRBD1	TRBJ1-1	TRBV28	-	TGTGCCAGCGGAAGACAGGGGGGCACTGAAGCTTTCTTT	CASGRQGGTEAFF
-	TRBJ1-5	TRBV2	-	TGTGCCAGCTCACGGGACACAAATCAGCCCCAGCATTTT	CASSRDTNQPQHF
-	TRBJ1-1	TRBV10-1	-	TGCGCCAGCAGTGAGTCGTCCGCCGGGGGGACCGAAGCTTTCTTT	CASSESSAGGTEAFF
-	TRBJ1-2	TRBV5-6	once	TGTGCCAGCAGCTTGGGAGGAGGGAGCTACACCTTC	CASSLGGGSYTF
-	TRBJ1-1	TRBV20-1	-	TGCAGTGCTCCAACCCCCTCCGGGGCTTTCTTT	CSAPTPSGAFF
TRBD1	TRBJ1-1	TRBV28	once	TGTGCCAGCAGTTTAGCGGACAGGGAAGCTTTCTTT	CASSLADREAFF
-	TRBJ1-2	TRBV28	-	TGTGCCAGCAGTTTAGGGGGGGAACACTATGGCTACACCTTC	CASSLGGEHYGYTF
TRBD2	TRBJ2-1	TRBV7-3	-	TGTGCCAGCAGCTCCGAGCGGGGCGGGTACAATGAGCAGTTCTTC	CASSSERGGYNEQFF
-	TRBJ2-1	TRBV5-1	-	TGCGCCAGCAGGACGGGTGGCGGGGAGGATGAGCAGTTCTTC	CASRTGGGEDEQFF
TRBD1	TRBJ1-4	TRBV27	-	TGTGCCAGCAGGGACAGGGGAGGAAAACTGTTTTTT	CASRDRGGKLFF
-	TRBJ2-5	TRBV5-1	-	TGCGCCAGCAGCTTGGTTGAGGAGACCCAGTACTTC	CASSLVEETQYF
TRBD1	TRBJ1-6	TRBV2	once	TGTGCCAGCAGTGCCGGGCCGGGACAGTATAATTCACCCCTCCACTTT	CASSAGPGQYNSPLHF
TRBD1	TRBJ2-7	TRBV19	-	TGTGCCAGTAGTGACCTCGGGACAGGGGCCTACGAGCAGTACTTC	CASSDLGTGAYEQYF
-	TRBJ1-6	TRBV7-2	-	TGTGCCAGCAGCCGGGAGGCGGACCCCAATTCACCCCTCCACTTT	CASSREADPNSPLHF
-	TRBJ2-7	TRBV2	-	TGTGCCAGCAGTGAACAGGGGTCTTACGAGCAGTACTTC	CASSEQGSYEQYF
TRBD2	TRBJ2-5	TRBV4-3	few	TGCGCCAGCAGCCAATTTTACAGCGGGGGAGGCGATGAGACCCAGTACTTC	CASSQFYSGGGDETQYF
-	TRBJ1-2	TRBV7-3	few	TGTGCCAGCAGCCCTTTGGGGGGGGATAGGGCGGATGGCTACACCTTC	CASSPLGGDRADGYTF
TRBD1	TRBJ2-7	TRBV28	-	TGTGCCAGCAGTGCAGGACAGGGTGAGGACGAGCAGTACTTC	CASSAGQGEDEQYF
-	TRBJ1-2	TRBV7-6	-	TGTGCCAGCAGCTTCAACGGGAATGGCTACACCTTC	CASSFNGNGYTF
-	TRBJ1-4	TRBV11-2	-	TGTGCCAGCAGCTACCACCGAGCAACTAATGAAAAACTGTTTTTT	CASSYHRATNEKLFF